A single sample is the source of the 24 T cell receptor beta chains below, sequenced in a study of CD8+ T cells in alopecia areata. RNA extraction and reverse transcription yielded cDNA as sequencing template. Some clones are missing from TCRdb's copy, which holds only in-frame ones; the method was immunoSEQ multiplex PCR. Of 150,000 or so clones listed, around 47% are singletons. The material sequenced was CD4+ T cells sorted from blood. The receptor set was obtained from a human donor with alopecia areata.

The gene calls are TRBV18 and TRBJ2-7; D not certain. The CDR3 is made up of 13 amino acids. Trimming removed 4 bases from V and 0 bases from J, with 7 bases in between. Germline loops: CDR1 KGHSH, CDR2 LQKENI. Here the CDR3 reads CASSQADSYEQYF. CDR3 coding DNA: TGTGCCAGCTCACAGGCAGACTCCTACGAGCAGTACTTC.

The chain recombines TRBV6-5 with TRBJ2-3, with TRBD2 matching 8 bases. This CDR3 is 13 amino acids long. CDR1 is MNHEY and CDR2 is SVGAGI in the germline V gene. V gave up 4 bases and J gave up 6 bases; unmatched junction bases: 3. The CDR3: CASSSGGGDTQYF. CDR3 coding DNA: TGTGCCAGCAGTTCGGGAGGGGGGGATACGCAGTATTTT.

The V and J genes are TRBV7-2 and TRBJ2-3; no firm D call. The germline V and J ends were trimmed by 1 base and 2 bases, with 4 bases remaining between them. The CDR3 loop spans 13 amino acids. Germline assignment: CDR1 SGHTA and CDR2 FQGNSA. CDR3 sequence: CASSLGHTDTQYF. CDR3 DNA sequence: TGTGCCAGCAGCTTAGGACACACAGATACGCAGTATTTT.

This clone was seen a few times. The chain joins TRBV14 to TRBJ2-1; 9 bases are a match to TRBD2. The germline CDR1 and CDR2 sequences are SGHDN and FVKESK. V trimming: 0 bases; J trimming: 2 bases; junction bases outside the gene matches: 5. This CDR3 has 17 amino acids. CDR3 protein: CASSQESGRLPYNEQFF. The CDR3 DNA reads as TGTGCCAGCAGCCAAGAGAGCGGGAGGCTCCCCTACAATGAGCAGTTCTTC.

V and J are TRBV5-1 and TRBJ2-5; the match to TRBD1 covers 7 bases. J was trimmed by 3 bases and V by 4 bases; bases with no gene match: 9. This CDR3 has 15 residues. Germline V gene sequence: CDR1 SGHRS, CDR2 YFSETQ. The CDR3 loop reads CASSPLQGYEETQYF. CDR3 nucleotides: TGCGCCAGCAGCCCGCTACAGGGGTATGAAGAGACCCAGTACTTC.

This clone was counted between two and nine times. V usage is TRBV7-2 and J usage is TRBJ2-3; D possibly corresponds to TRBD2 (6 bases). The germline CDR1 and CDR2 sequences are SGHTA and FQGNSA. The CDR3 is 17 residues long. The V and J ends lost 2 bases and 4 bases respectively, with 19 bases between them. DNA of the CDR3: TGTGCCAGCAGCTTATCCGGGACTGCGGCGGGTCCAGATACGCAGTATTTT. Translating it yields CASSLSGTAAGPDTQYF. Full variable domain (missing parts from reference TRBV7-2 and TRBJ2-3): GAGVSQSPSNKVTEKGKDVELRCDPISGHTALYWYRQSLGQGLEFLIYFQGNSAPDKSGLPSDRFSAERTGGSVSTLTIQRTQQEDSAVYLCASSLSGTAAGPDTQYFGPGTRLTVL.

This clone was seen more than once but under ten times. The rearrangement uses TRBV15 and TRBJ2-3; D unresolved. This CDR3 spans 14 amino acids. Trimming removed 4 bases at V and 0 bases at J, with 8 bases between. Germline CDR1 LNHNV, CDR2 YYDKDF (reference sequence). The CDR3 region has the DNA TGTGCCACCAGCACCCGGCGAAGCACAGATACGCAGTATTTT. This gives the protein CATSTRRSTDTQYF.

The chain joins TRBV29-1 to TRBJ1-1, with D possibly matching TRBD1 (5 bases). Germline CDR1 SQVTM, CDR2 ANQGSEA. The CDR3 contains 14 residues. Trimming took 4 bases from V and 0 from J, leaving 12 bases between them. The CDR3: CSVVNTGVNTEAFF. The CDR3 DNA follows: TGCAGCGTTGTCAATACGGGGGTGAACACTGAAGCTTTCTTT.

The J gene is TRBJ2-1, the V gene TRBV15, with 8 bases that match TRBD1. Germline-derived CDR1 and CDR2 are LNHNV and YYDKDF (reference sequence). This CDR3 comprises 16 residues. V trimming: 0 bases; J trimming: 7 bases; junction bases outside the gene matches: 8. The CDR3 spells CATSRDPGTGENEQFF. CDR3 sequence (DNA): TGTGCCACCAGCAGAGACCCAGGGACAGGTGAAAATGAGCAGTTCTTC.

The rearrangement uses TRBV29-1 and TRBJ2-3; D unresolved. V was pared by 4 bases and J by 6 bases, with 8 bases between. This CDR3 comprises 11 residues. Per the germline V gene, CDR1 is SQVTM and CDR2 is ANQGSEA. CDR3 in DNA: TGCAGCGTTGGATTGTCGGATACGCAGTATTTT. Translated, it gives CSVGLSDTQYF.

The genes are TRBV4-1 and TRBJ2-1; the match to TRBD2 covers 7 bases. This CDR3 contains 16 residues. The J segment lost 7 bases and the V segment lost 0 bases, leaving 9 bases of the junction unmatched. Germline assignment: CDR1 MGHRA and CDR2 YSYEKL. CDR3 sequence: CASSQEASGQLNEQFF. The DNA for the CDR3 is TGCGCCAGCAGCCAAGAAGCTAGCGGACAACTTAATGAGCAGTTCTTC.

The V call is TRBV6-5, the J call TRBJ2-1; D ambiguous. Germline loops: CDR1 MNHEY, CDR2 SVGAGI. The CDR3 is 14 residues long. V dropped 2 bases and J dropped 5 bases, with 10 bases sitting between them. The CDR3 loop reads CASSYGRVNNEQFF. The CDR3 bases are TGTGCCAGCAGTTACGGTCGAGTGAACAATGAGCAGTTCTTC.

J is TRBJ2-6 and V is TRBV6-5; 7 bases fit TRBD1. The J segment lost 2 bases and the V segment lost 5 bases, leaving 3 bases of the junction unmatched. This CDR3 is 15 amino acids long. The germline gives CDR1 MNHEY, CDR2 SVGAGI. CDR3 bases: TGTGCCAGCAGTGCAGACAGGGCTGGGGCCAACGTCCTGACTTTC. Its translation is CASSADRAGANVLTF.

The genes are TRBV5-1 and TRBJ1-2; the D gene is possibly TRBD1 (5 bases). The CDR3 extends over 14 amino acids. Germline lookup yields CDR1 SGHRS and CDR2 YFSETQ. The germline V and J ends were trimmed by 1 base and 5 bases, with 12 bases remaining between them. CDR3 in amino acids: CASSLSDRGYGYTF. The CDR3 DNA is TGCGCCAGCAGCTTGTCCGACAGAGGATATGGCTACACCTTC. The full variable domain, with the rest looked up from reference TRBV5-1 and TRBJ1-2, is KAGVTQTPRYLIKTRGQQVTLSCSPISGHRSVSWYQQTPGQGLQFLFEYFSETQRNKGNFPGRFSGRQFSNSRSEMNVSTLELGDSALYLCASSLSDRGYGYTFGSGTRLTVV.

The J gene is TRBJ2-7, the V gene TRBV25-1; D unclear. Germline-derived CDR1 and CDR2 are MGHDK and SYGVNS. V dropped 10 bases and J dropped 0 bases, with 22 bases sitting between them. The CDR3 loop spans 16 amino acids. The CDR3 sequence is CATSTFARTPSYEQYF. CDR3 sequence (DNA): TGTGCCACCTCCACCTTTGCGAGAACCCCCTCCTACGAGCAGTACTTC.

V and J are TRBV20-1 and TRBJ2-7; no reliable D call. V was cut by 4 bases and J by 4 bases, with 5 bases left in between. Germline V gives CDR1 DFQATT, CDR2 SNEGSKA (reference sequence). The CDR3 loop spans 10 amino acids. The CDR3 DNA reads as TGCAGTGCTAAAGGTTACGAGCAGTACTTC. Its protein is CSAKGYEQYF.

V gene TRBV29-1 combines with J gene TRBJ2-2, with D possibly matching TRBD1 (5 bases). In germline, CDR1 is SQVTM, CDR2 ANQGSEA. The CDR3 loop spans 14 amino acids. V was shortened by 7 bases and J by 1 base, with 13 bases between the two germline ends. The CDR3 nucleotides read TGCAGCGCCTCACAGGCCTGGAACACCGGGGAGCTGTTTTTT. Translating gives CSASQAWNTGELFF.

In regard to this clone: This may be a read error, as it is one base from a much larger clone. As DNA, the CDR3 is TGTGCCAGCAGCCCCTGGAACACCGGGGAGCTGTTTTTT. This gives the protein CASSPWNTGELFF. The chain combines TRBV6-5 with TRBJ2-2; D is ambiguous. Germline values: CDR1 MNHEY, CDR2 SVGAGI. Deletions cut 6 bases from V and 1 base from J, with 6 bases between. The CDR3 totals 13 residues.

V is TRBV11-2 and J is TRBJ2-3; D might be TRBD2 (5 bases). V dropped 1 base and J dropped 10 bases, with 9 bases sitting between them. Germline loops: CDR1 SGHAT, CDR2 FQNNGV. The CDR3 has 12 residues. CDR3 in DNA: TGTGCCAGCAGCTTAGCTGTGGGAGCGCAGTATTTT. Translated: CASSLAVGAQYF.

The V gene is TRBV28, the J gene TRBJ1-1; D is unresolved. Per germline, CDR1 MDHEN and CDR2 SYDVKM. The CDR3 is 12 amino acids. Trimming cost V 5 bases and J 0 bases, with 4 bases left between them. CDR3 DNA: TGTGCCAGCAGTCCCATGAACACTGAAGCTTTCTTT. Translated: CASSPMNTEAFF. The complete variable domain, with remaining parts taken from reference TRBV28 and TRBJ1-1, reads DVKVTQSSRYLVKRTGEKVFLECVQDMDHENMFWYRQDPGLGLRLIYFSYDVKMKEKGDIPEGYSVSREKKERFSLILESASTNQTSMYLCASSPMNTEAFFGQGTRLTVV.

The CDR3 region is CASSIVESGYTF. The CDR3 bases are TGTGCCAGTAGTATAGTCGAGTCTGGCTACACCTTC. The chain combines TRBV19 with TRBJ1-2; no definite D call. CDR3 length equals 12 residues. Germline loops: CDR1 LNHDA, CDR2 SQIVND (reference sequence). V dropped 1 base and J dropped 7 bases, with 7 bases sitting between them.

The genes are TRBV29-1 and TRBJ1-1; D is unresolved. V dropped 5 bases and J dropped 4 bases, with 5 bases sitting between them. The CDR3 runs 10 residues. The germline V gene encodes CDR1 SQVTM and CDR2 ANQGSEA. CDR3 sequence reads: CSVRVTEAFF. In DNA form, the CDR3 reads TGCAGCGTTCGGGTCACTGAAGCTTTCTTT.

This chain joins TRBV29-1 and TRBJ1-1, with TRBD1 identical over 7 bases. Looked up from germline, CDR1 is SQVTM and CDR2 is ANQGSEA. Germline trimming cut 7 bases from V and 1 base from J; bases unmatched to any gene: 3. The CDR3 has 12 amino acids. The CDR3 sequence: CSGGQRNTEAFF. The CDR3 DNA sequence: TGCAGCGGGGGACAGCGGAACACTGAAGCTTTCTTT. The whole variable domain, remainder taken from reference TRBV29-1 and TRBJ1-1, is SAVISQKPSRDICQRGTSLTIQCQVDSQVTMMFWYRQQPGQSLTLIATANQGSEATYESGFVIDKFPISRPNLTFSTLTVSNMSPEDSSIYLCSGGQRNTEAFFGQGTRLTVV.

This clone has only a few counts. The chain is built from TRBV5-4 and TRBJ2-3; 8 bases agree with TRBD2. The CDR3 sequence is 16 residues long. CDR1 and CDR2 from the germline V gene are SGHNT and YYREEE (reference sequence). Trimming took 4 bases from V and 6 from J; bases not matched to a gene: 13. The CDR3 sequence: CASSRLGAGGVDTQYF. The CDR3 bases are TGTGCCAGCAGCCGGCTAGGTGCGGGAGGAGTGGATACGCAGTATTTT.